This T cell receptor beta chain is from a study of T cell repertoires in cytomegalovirus infection (dated 2019 in TCRdb). Background on the whole study: Alongside well-studied HLA-B-restricted epitopes, the peptide stimulations were aimed at recently identified HLA-C-restricted CMV epitopes, whose presentation resists viral immunomodulation. Because public TCR beta signatures pointed to carriage of CMV infection together with the matching HLA type, the HLA type of each donor mattered for the analysis. Findings and caveats that apply to the study as a whole: The ex vivo response was dominated by HLA-C-restricted CMV-specific TCR beta clonotypes, which also provided the single most frequent clonotype in two of eight donors. Carriers of CMV infection plus the relevant HLA type were discriminated by the cumulative frequency of public TCR beta family members in the study cohort and in an independent 352-donor cohort.

TCRdb shows the sequencer as Illumina HiSeq 1500. Using fastp trimming at Q25 and MiXCR clonotype assembly, TCRdb reanalyzed the public sequencing data and kept in-frame beta chains. Identical CDR3 proteins give one entry, which carries the most common genes and DNA. In all, the sample holds fewer than 900,000 distinct CDR3 sequences, and almost 30% of those were seen once. Over 10% of the sample comes from the top ten. What the treatment or condition label conveys for this sample: in vitro stimulation with specific CMV peptide epitopes to enrich CMV-specific T cells. This clonotype has only a few counts. What antigen it recognizes has not been identified. No per-base quality is available; no much larger clone lies one base away. From the cysteine through the phenylalanine, the CDR3 covers 14 amino acids. Left in the record is the CDR3 DNA by itself, 42 bases read in frame from the first base. CDR1 and CDR2 (LNHDA, SQIVND) derive from the germline V gene (reference sequence). The germline ends are 9 bases apart after V is trimmed by 3 bases and J by 3 bases.

The receptor comes from a human donor in good health (CMV status not recorded). Some clones in this sample may be carry-over from other donors' samples. The chain is assembled from TRBV19 and TRBJ1-5; the D gene is unclear. Sequenced material: cultured CD8+ T cells from PBMCs, taken from culture after CMV antigen stimulation. DNA sequence: TGTGCCAGTAGTATGTGGGAGCACAATCAGCCCCAGCATTTT. The translation is CASSMWEHNQPQHF.